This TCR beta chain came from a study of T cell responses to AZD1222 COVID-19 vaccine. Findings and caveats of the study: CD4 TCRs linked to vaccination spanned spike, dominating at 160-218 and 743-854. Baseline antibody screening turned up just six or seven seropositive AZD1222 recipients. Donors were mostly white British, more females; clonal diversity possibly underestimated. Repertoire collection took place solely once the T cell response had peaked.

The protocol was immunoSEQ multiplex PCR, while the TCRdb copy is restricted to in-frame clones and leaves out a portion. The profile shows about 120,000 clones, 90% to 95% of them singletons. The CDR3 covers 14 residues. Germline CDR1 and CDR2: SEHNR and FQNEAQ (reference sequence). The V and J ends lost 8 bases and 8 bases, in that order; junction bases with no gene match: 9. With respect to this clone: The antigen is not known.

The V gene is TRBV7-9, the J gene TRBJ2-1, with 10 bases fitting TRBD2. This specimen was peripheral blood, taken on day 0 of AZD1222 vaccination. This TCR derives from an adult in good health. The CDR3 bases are TGTGCCAGCGACGAGCGGGAGGGCCAAGATGAGCAGTTCTTC. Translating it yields CASDEREGQDEQFF.